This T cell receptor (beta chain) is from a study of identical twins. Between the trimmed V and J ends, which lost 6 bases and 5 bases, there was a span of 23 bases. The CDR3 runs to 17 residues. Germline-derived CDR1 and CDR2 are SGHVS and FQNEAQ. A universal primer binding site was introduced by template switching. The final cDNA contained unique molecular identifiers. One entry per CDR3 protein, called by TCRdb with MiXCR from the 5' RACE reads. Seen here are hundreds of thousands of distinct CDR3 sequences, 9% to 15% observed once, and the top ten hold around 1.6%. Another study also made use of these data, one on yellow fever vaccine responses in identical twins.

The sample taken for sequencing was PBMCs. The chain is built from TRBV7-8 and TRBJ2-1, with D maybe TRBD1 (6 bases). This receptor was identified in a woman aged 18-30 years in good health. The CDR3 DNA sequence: TGTGCCAGCAGTCACCCCGCCTACCGGGACACAGACAATGAGCAGTTCTTC. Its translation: CASSHPAYRDTDNEQFF.